The clone carrying this T cell receptor beta chain was counted between two and nine times. No antigen is known for it. Treatment denoted: randomized to nivolumab then ipilimumab (arm A) or the reverse (arm B). These data belong to a study of sequential checkpoint blockade in melanoma. For the study at large: After nivolumab or ipilimumab alone, some 20 patients had week-13 rebiopsies.

The CDR3 covers 16 residues. V was pared by 3 bases and J by 0 bases, with 3 bases of the junction left unmatched. Germline V CDR1 and CDR2: SGHNT, YENEEA. Assay used: immunoSEQ multiplex PCR; TCRdb lists only in-frame clones, some missing. The table shows approximately 20,000 clones, with 25% to 35% occurring only once. Notes on the study in general: T-cell fraction and clonality followed PD-L1 and CD8+ counts, not mutational load. Response in arm A was associated with pretreatment TIL clonality.

This chain links TRBV11-3 with TRBJ1-5; 9 nucleotides match TRBD1. The sample was tumor tissue (inferred from file names), taken from a patient given nivolumab and ipilimumab in sequence. The TCR originated in a human donor with melanoma. The CDR3 sequence is CASSLGTGNSNQPQHF. The CDR3 DNA sequence: TGTGCCAGCAGCTTGGGGACAGGGAATAGCAATCAGCCCCAGCATTTT.